This is a list of T cell receptor beta chains from one sample in a study of blood T cell repertoires in COVID-19. Assay used: immunoSEQ multiplex PCR; TCRdb lists only in-frame clones, some missing. Of about 300,000 clones listed, 85% to 90% are singletons. The sequenced material came from PBMCs or T cells enriched from blood (not recorded which). All receptors derive from a man under 40 who had recovered from COVID-19. Each CDR3 is given with its conserved first and last residue. D genes are given only for firm matches. Size is omitted from some rows. Given values are once, few, many or a class for expanded clones.

few,TRBJ2-1,TRBV6-4,TRBD2,CASSENSGRGYNEQFF,TGTGCCAGCAGTGAAAATAGCGGGAGGGGATACAATGAGCAGTTCTTC
.,TRBJ2-3,TRBV4-1,.,CASSQGSSYVGGGTDTQYF,TGCGCCAGCAGCCAAGGATCTTCCTACGTAGGCGGGGGCACAGATACGCAGTATTTT
.,TRBJ2-1,TRBV6-5,TRBD2,CASSLAGGISEQFF,TGTGCCAGCAGTCTAGCGGGGGGGATAAGTGAGCAGTTCTTC
.,TRBJ1-2,TRBV18,.,CASSPTGSNYGYTF,TGTGCCAGCTCACCTACTGGGAGTAACTATGGCTACACCTTC
.,TRBJ2-1,TRBV30,TRBD1,CAWREGQVGDEQFF,TGTGCCTGGAGAGAGGGACAGGTAGGCGATGAGCAGTTCTTC
.,TRBJ2-7,TRBV10-2,.,CASSESNRGIYEQYF,TGCGCCAGCAGTGAGTCGAATCGGGGGATCTACGAGCAGTACTTC
.,TRBJ1-6,TRBV10-2,.,CASSESGADLPLHF,TGCGCCAGCAGTGAGTCAGGGGCGGATTTACCCCTCCACTTT
.,TRBJ2-1,TRBV6-5,TRBD2,CASSPTSGEYVEQFF,TGTGCCAGCAGTCCTACTAGCGGGGAGTATGTTGAGCAGTTCTTC
.,TRBJ2-4,TRBV4-1,TRBD2,CASSPGLAGGRVKNIQYF,TGCGCCAGCAGCCCGGGACTAGCGGGGGGCCGGGTCAAAAACATTCAGTACTTC
.,TRBJ2-1,TRBV18,TRBD2,CASSPGTSGINEQFF,TGTGCCAGCTCACCAGGGACTAGCGGGATCAATGAGCAGTTCTTC
.,TRBJ1-1,TRBV4-1,.,CASSPTGMYGEAFF,TGCGCCAGCAGCCCCACAGGGATGTACGGTGAAGCTTTCTTT
.,TRBJ1-1,TRBV4-1,TRBD1,CASSPNGQGALSTEAFF,TGCGCCAGCAGCCCCAATGGACAGGGGGCATTGTCCACTGAAGCTTTCTTT
once,TRBJ1-6,TRBV7-2,.,CASSQTGLTPENSPLHF,TGTGCCAGCAGCCAGACGGGACTCACCCCGGAAAATTCACCCCTCCACTTT
.,TRBJ2-3,TRBV11-3,TRBD2,CASSLTTSGRTDTQYF,TGTGCCAGCAGCTTGACGACTAGCGGGAGAACAGATACGCAGTATTTT
.,TRBJ1-2,TRBV18,.,CASSPPFRDIYGYTF,TGTGCCAGCTCACCACCGTTTAGAGACATCTATGGCTACACCTTC
.,TRBJ1-1,TRBV15,.,CATSRGWSGAAFF,TGTGCCACCAGCAGAGGGTGGAGTGGCGCAGCTTTCTTT
.,TRBJ2-7,TRBV5-6,TRBD2,CASSPGPGGAYEQYF,TGTGCCAGCAGCCCGGGACCGGGGGGGGCCTACGAGCAGTACTTC
.,TRBJ2-2,TRBV28,TRBD1,CASSWDRTNTGELFF,TGTGCCAGCAGTTGGGACAGAACGAACACCGGGGAGCTGTTTTTT
.,TRBJ2-1,TRBV15,TRBD2,CATSRRGGILNEQFF,TGTGCCACCAGCAGGCGGGGGGGCATTTTAAATGAGCAGTTCTTC
.,TRBJ1-2,TRBV5-1,TRBD1,CASSSGTVSPGYTF,TGCGCCAGCAGCTCCGGGACAGTGTCCCCTGGCTACACCTTC
.,TRBJ1-2,TRBV7-9,.,CASSYPQANYGYTF,TGTGCCAGCAGCTATCCTCAGGCCAACTATGGCTACACCTTC
few,TRBJ2-1,TRBV27,TRBD1,CASSLEPHRGAYNEQFF,TGTGCCAGCAGTTTAGAACCCCACAGGGGGGCTTACAATGAGCAGTTCTTC
once,TRBJ1-2,TRBV30,.,CVTGVAGTNYGYTF,TGTGTCACTGGCGTGGCAGGGACTAACTATGGCTACACCTTC
few,TRBJ1-2,TRBV27,TRBD1,CASRGQGYGYTF,TGTGCCAGCAGGGGACAGGGGTATGGCTACACCTTC
.,TRBJ2-3,TRBV18,TRBD2,CASSSLAGRASSTDTQYF,TGTGCCAGCTCATCCCTAGCGGGACGGGCGTCTAGCACAGATACGCAGTATTTT
.,TRBJ1-5,TRBV12-3/TRBV12-4,.,CASSLTVNQPQHF,TGTGCCAGCAGTTTAACGGTAAATCAGCCCCAGCATTTT
.,TRBJ1-5,TRBV28,.,CASSLQGNQPQHF,TGTGCCAGCAGTTTACAGGGCAATCAGCCCCAGCATTTT
.,TRBJ2-7,TRBV11-2,TRBD2,CASSQTSGVSYEQYF,TGTGCCAGCAGTCAAACTAGCGGGGTCTCCTACGAGCAGTACTTC
.,TRBJ1-2,TRBV28,.,CASTGYGGYTF,TGTGCCAGCACAGGGTATGGTGGCTACACCTTC
.,TRBJ1-1,TRBV5-4,.,CASSLGGNTEAFF,TGTGCCAGCAGCTTAGGCGGGAACACTGAAGCTTTCTTT
.,TRBJ2-7,TRBV19,.,CASSPGRFYEQYF,TGTGCCAGTAGTCCGGGTCGGTTCTACGAGCAGTACTTC
.,TRBJ2-3,TRBV5-8,TRBD2,CASSFLAGGPDTQYF,TGTGCCAGCAGCTTTCTAGCGGGAGGGCCAGATACGCAGTATTTT